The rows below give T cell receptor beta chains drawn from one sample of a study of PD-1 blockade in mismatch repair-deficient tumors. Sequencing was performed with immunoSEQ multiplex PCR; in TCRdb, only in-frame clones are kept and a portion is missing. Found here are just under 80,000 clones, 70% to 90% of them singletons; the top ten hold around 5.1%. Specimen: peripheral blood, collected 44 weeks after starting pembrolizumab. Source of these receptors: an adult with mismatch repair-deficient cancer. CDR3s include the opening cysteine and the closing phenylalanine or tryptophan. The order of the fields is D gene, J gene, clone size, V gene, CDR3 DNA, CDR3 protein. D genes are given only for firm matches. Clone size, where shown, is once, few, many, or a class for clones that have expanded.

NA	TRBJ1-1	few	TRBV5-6	TGTGCCAGCAGCTTGATCAGGATGAACACTGAAGCTTTCTTT	CASSLIRMNTEAFF
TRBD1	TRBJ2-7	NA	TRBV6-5	TGTGCCAGCAGTTCCTGGGGTTGGACAGGGGCCTCCGAGCAGTACTTC	CASSSWGWTGASEQYF
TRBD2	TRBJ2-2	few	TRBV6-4	TGTGCCAGCAGTGGGACTAGCGGGTCTCAAAACACCGGGGAGCTGTTTTTT	CASSGTSGSQNTGELFF
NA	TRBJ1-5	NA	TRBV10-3	TGTGCCATCAGTGAGAAGGTGGACGGACCAAAAAATCAGCCCCAGCATTTT	CAISEKVDGPKNQPQHF
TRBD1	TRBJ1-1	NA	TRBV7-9	TGTGCCAGCAGCTTAGGGCAGGGGGCTTCTGAAGCTTTCTTT	CASSLGQGASEAFF
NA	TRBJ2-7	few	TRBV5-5	TGTGCCAGCAGCTTGGAGGGAGGCAGGGCCGCCTACGAGCAGTACTTC	CASSLEGGRAAYEQYF
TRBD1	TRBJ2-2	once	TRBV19	TGTGCCAGTAGAACAGGGGACGAAACCGGGGAGCTGTTTTTT	CASRTGDETGELFF
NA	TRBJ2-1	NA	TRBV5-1	TGCGCCAGCAGCTTGGACAGGGACTCCTACAATGAGCAGTTCTTC	CASSLDRDSYNEQFF
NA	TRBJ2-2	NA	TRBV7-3	TGTGCCAGCAGCTTAGGGCAGGGGGAGCTGTTTTTT	CASSLGQGELFF
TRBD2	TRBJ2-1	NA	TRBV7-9	TGTGCCAGCAGCTTAGGGACTAGCGGGAGCAATGAGCAGTTCTTC	CASSLGTSGSNEQFF
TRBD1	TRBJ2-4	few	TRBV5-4	TGTGCCAGCAGCTTGGAATCCGGGACAGGGAACATTCAGTACTTC	CASSLESGTGNIQYF
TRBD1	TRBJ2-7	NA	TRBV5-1	TGCGCCAGCAGCAAGGGACAGGGGTTCAACGAGCAGTACTTC	CASSKGQGFNEQYF
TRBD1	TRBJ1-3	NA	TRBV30	TGTGCCTGGGGGACAGGGGGCAATGGAAACACCATATATTTT	CAWGTGGNGNTIYF
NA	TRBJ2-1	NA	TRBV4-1	TGCGCCAGCAGCCCCAGACGGAGCTCCTACAATGAGCAGTTCTTC	CASSPRRSSYNEQFF
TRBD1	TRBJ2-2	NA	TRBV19	TGTGCCAGTAGTTACCAGGGGGCCGGGGAGCTGTTTTTT	CASSYQGAGELFF
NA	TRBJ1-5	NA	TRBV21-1	TGTGCCAGCAGCAAAGGCCCGTCGGGGTCTGGACAGCGCTTGTTTCAGCCCCAGCATTTT	CASSKGPSGSGQRLFQPQHF
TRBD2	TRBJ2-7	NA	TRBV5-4	TGTGCCAGCAGCAGAGGGACTAGCGGTACCTACGAGCAGTACTTC	CASSRGTSGTYEQYF
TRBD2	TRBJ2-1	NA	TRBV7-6	TGTGCCAGCAGCTTAGCACCACCGCCCAGTAGCGGGAGTTTTAATGAGCAGTTCTTC	CASSLAPPPSSGSFNEQFF
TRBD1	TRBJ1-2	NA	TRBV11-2	TGTGCCAGCAGCTCCCGGACAGGGGCTGGCTACACCTTC	CASSSRTGAGYTF
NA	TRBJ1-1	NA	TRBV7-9	TGTGCCAGCAGCTTGGGCGCACTGGGAGCTTTCTTT	CASSLGALGAFF
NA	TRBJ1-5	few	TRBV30	TGTGCCTGGAACCGCCGTAGCAATCAGCCCCAGCATTTT	CAWNRRSNQPQHF
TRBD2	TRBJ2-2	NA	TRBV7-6	TGTGCCAGCAGCTTAGCGTCGGGAGGGCCCAGGGAGCTGTTTTTT	CASSLASGGPRELFF
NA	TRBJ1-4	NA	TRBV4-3	TGCGCCAGCAGCCTTATCCTCGCAACTAATGAAAAACTGTTTTTT	CASSLILATNEKLFF
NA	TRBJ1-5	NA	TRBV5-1	TGCGCCAGCAGCTTGGTGCAGGGAGGCGAGCCCCAGCATTTT	CASSLVQGGEPQHF
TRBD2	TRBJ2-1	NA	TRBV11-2	TGTGCCAGCAGCTTCCTAGCGGGAGGGAAGAGTGAGCAGTTCTTC	CASSFLAGGKSEQFF
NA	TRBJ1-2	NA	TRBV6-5	TGTGCCAGCAGTGCGGACAGCCCCTATGGCTACACCTTC	CASSADSPYGYTF
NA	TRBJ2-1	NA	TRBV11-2	TGTGCCAGCGGTTCTGGAGGGGATGAGCAGTTCTTC	CASGSGGDEQFF
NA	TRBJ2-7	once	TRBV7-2	TGTGCCAGCAGCTTAGGAGGGGCGGTCCACGAGCAGTACTTC	CASSLGGAVHEQYF
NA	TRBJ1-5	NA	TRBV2	TGTGCCAGCAGTGAATTAGGGGCCGGTCAGCCCCAGCATTTT	CASSELGAGQPQHF
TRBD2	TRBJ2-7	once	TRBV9	TGTGCCAGCAGCGTAGGACTAGCGGGAGACTACGAGCAGTACTTC	CASSVGLAGDYEQYF
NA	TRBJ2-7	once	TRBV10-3	TGTGCCATCAGTATGGGCCAGGCAAAATTCTACGAGCAGTACTTC	CAISMGQAKFYEQYF
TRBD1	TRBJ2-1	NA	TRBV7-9	TGTGCCAGCAGCTCAAGGACAGGGTTAAATGAGCAGTTCTTC	CASSSRTGLNEQFF
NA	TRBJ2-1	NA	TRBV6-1	TGTGCCAGCAGTGAAGATTTGCTTCCAGGGCCGGTGGATGAGCAGTTCTTC	CASSEDLLPGPVDEQFF
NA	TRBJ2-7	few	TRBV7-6	TGTGCCAGCAGCCCTGTCGGCTCCGAGCAGTACTTC	CASSPVGSEQYF
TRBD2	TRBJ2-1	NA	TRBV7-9	TGTGCCAGCAGCATAGGGACTAGCGGGATGAGAAGGTTCGATGAGCAGTTCTTC	CASSIGTSGMRRFDEQFF
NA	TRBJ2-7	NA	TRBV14	TGTGCCAGCAGCGAACTGGCCCCTACCTACGAGCAGTACTTC	CASSELAPTYEQYF
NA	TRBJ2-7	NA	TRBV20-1	TGCAGCCTCAGCGGAGAGGACGAGCAGTACTTC	CSLSGEDEQYF
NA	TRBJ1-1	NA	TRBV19	TGTGCCAGTAGCCCAGTAAGCATGAACACTGAAGCTTTCTTT	CASSPVSMNTEAFF
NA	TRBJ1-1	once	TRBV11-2	TGTGCCAGCAGCTTAGAACGGGGAGCTGAAGCTTTCTTT	CASSLERGAEAFF
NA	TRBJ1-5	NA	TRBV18	TGTGCCAGCTCTCTAACCACGACAGAGGTGGAGCCCCAGCATTTT	CASSLTTTEVEPQHF
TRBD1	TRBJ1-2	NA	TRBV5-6	TGTGCCAGCAGCTCGACAGGGTTTGGCTACACCTTC	CASSSTGFGYTF
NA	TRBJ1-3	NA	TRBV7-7	TGTGCTAGCAGCTCAGGGAGGGGCGCTGGAAACACCATATATTTT	CASSSGRGAGNTIYF
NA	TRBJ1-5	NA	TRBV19	TGTGCCAGTAGTTTAGGGGCCGCACGTAGCAATCAGCCCCAGCATTTT	CASSLGAARSNQPQHF
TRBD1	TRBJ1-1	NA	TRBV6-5	TGTGCCAGCAGTTATAGGGGACAGGGGAACACTGAAGCTTTCTTT	CASSYRGQGNTEAFF
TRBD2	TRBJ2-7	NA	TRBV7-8	TGTGCCAGCAGCATGGGACTAGCGGATTCCTACGAGCAGTACTTC	CASSMGLADSYEQYF
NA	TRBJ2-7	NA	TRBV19	TGTGCCAGTAATGTGACCACGGACAGCCGCTACGAGCAGTACTTC	CASNVTTDSRYEQYF
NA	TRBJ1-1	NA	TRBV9	TGTGCCAGCAGCGAAGGGGGTGACACTGAAGCTTTCTTT	CASSEGGDTEAFF
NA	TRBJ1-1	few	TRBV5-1	TGCGCCAGCAGCTTGGAGGGACGAGAAGCTTTCTTT	CASSLEGREAFF
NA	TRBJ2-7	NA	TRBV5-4	TGTGCCAGCAGCTTCAGGCAGGCGTCCTACGAGCAGTACTTC	CASSFRQASYEQYF
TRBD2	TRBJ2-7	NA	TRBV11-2	TGTGCCAGCAGCTTAGCTTGGGACTATGAGCGATGGACTATAAGTGAGCAGTACTTC	CASSLAWDYERWTISEQYF